This T cell receptor beta chain was identified during a study of T-cell memory formation after mild COVID-19. In this sample, this clonotype turned up a few times. Its target is unknown. This CDR3 has 15 amino acids. With 0 bases removed from V and 2 bases from J, the gap between germline ends came to 10 bases. UMIs and sample barcodes were carried by the TCR alpha and TCR beta cDNA libraries that 5'RACE produced using constant-segment primers. In TCRdb, the 5' RACE reads were re-called with MiXCR into one record per CDR3 protein. The table records 250,000 to 400,000 distinct CDR3 sequences, about 13% of them present only once. The study's findings and limits: Contracting clones, day 15 to 85, had balanced CD4/CD8, and later expanders favored CD4+. Memory cells collected pre-infection included some clones that later responded, suggesting cross-reactive memory joined.

The receptor was isolated from a young man who had mild COVID-19 (a few samples of this study predate the infection). Cell type and time point are not known. J is TRBJ2-5 and V is TRBV12-3 or TRBV12-4, with D tentatively TRBD2 (5 bases). Material for sequencing was PBMCs or a T cell subset sorted from them (not recorded which). CDR3 sequence (DNA): TGTGCCAGCAGTTTAGCACTTTCGGGACAAGAGACCCAGTACTTC. The encoded protein is CASSLALSGQETQYF.